This T cell receptor beta chain derives from a study of CD4 T cells in relation to SARS-CoV-2 and coronaviruses. On the study more broadly: ViraFEST: roughly ten-day antigen culture of PBMCs, then TCR beta CDR3 sequencing.

CDR3 length: 12 residues. Germline CDR1 reads SGHTA; CDR2 reads FQGNSA. The V gene lost 8 bases and the J gene lost 0 bases, with 2 bases spanning the gap. Repertoires were generated with immunoSEQ multiplex PCR, while TCRdb's copy carries only in-frame clones and drops some. This table has about 29,000 clones, 76% appearing once. For this clone: Its specificity is not known.

Before the COVID-19 pandemic, during about 2011-2019, CD4+ T cells were taken from unexposed donors. After approximately 10 days of culture, CD4+ T cells were isolated. Each well had approximately 2 million PBMCs in around 5.3% human AB serum with IL-2. Notes on the study in general: Pre-pandemic and post-infection samples never came from the same donor.

This receptor was identified in a human donor in good health. Material for sequencing was CD4+ T cells from PBMCs, cultured in vitro. The V and J genes are TRBV7-2 and TRBJ2-6; unclear D gene. CDR3: CASASGANVLTF. CDR3 sequence (DNA): TGTGCCAGCGCCTCTGGGGCCAACGTCCTGACTTTC.